These T cell receptor beta chains were read from a single sample in a study of shared clonotypes between healthy human individuals. Measured with immunoSEQ multiplex PCR; TCRdb has only the in-frame clones, and not every one. The sample shows a few hundred thousand clones, roughly 79% of them seen only once. Sequenced: PBMCs. Receptors originate from a woman aged 40 to 49 in good health. Some clones in this sample may be carry-over from other donors' samples. Each CDR3 is given with its conserved first and last residue. Each record gives: clone size, D gene, J gene, V gene, CDR3 protein, CDR3 DNA. D genes are given only for firm matches. Clone size is stated in some rows and not others, as once, few, many or a class when expanded.

abundance: -
d_gene: -
j_gene: TRBJ1-5
v_gene: TRBV4-1
CDR3aa: CASSQVVVGNQPQHF
CDR3nt: TGCGCCAGCAGCCAAGTTGTCGTGGGCAATCAGCCCCAGCATTTT

abundance: once
d_gene: -
j_gene: TRBJ1-2
v_gene: TRBV6-6
CDR3aa: CASTGQTYGYTF
CDR3nt: TGTGCCAGCACAGGACAGACATATGGCTACACCTTC

abundance: -
d_gene: -
j_gene: TRBJ2-1
v_gene: TRBV19
CDR3aa: CASSIDAAAGNNEQFF
CDR3nt: TGTGCCAGTAGTATAGATGCAGCGGCGGGTAACAATGAGCAGTTCTTC

abundance: once
d_gene: TRBD2
j_gene: TRBJ2-5
v_gene: TRBV5-1
CDR3aa: CAGSFSGTETQYF
CDR3nt: TGCGCCGGCAGCTTTAGCGGGACGGAGACCCAGTACTTC

abundance: -
d_gene: -
j_gene: TRBJ1-6
v_gene: TRBV30
CDR3aa: CAWSGIGSPLHF
CDR3nt: TGTGCCTGGAGTGGGATAGGCTCACCCCTCCACTTT

abundance: many
d_gene: TRBD1
j_gene: TRBJ1-1
v_gene: TRBV9
CDR3aa: CASSRQQGAYTEAFF
CDR3nt: TGTGCCAGCAGCAGACAACAGGGGGCGTACACTGAAGCTTTCTTT

abundance: -
d_gene: -
j_gene: TRBJ1-1
v_gene: TRBV11-1
CDR3aa: CASSLGGSLLF
CDR3nt: TGTGCCAGCAGCTTAGGGGGCTCGCTACTCTTT

abundance: -
d_gene: -
j_gene: TRBJ2-6
v_gene: TRBV7-2
CDR3aa: CASSRPRAGANVLTF
CDR3nt: TGTGCCAGCAGCAGACCGAGGGCTGGGGCCAACGTCCTGACTTTC

abundance: -
d_gene: TRBD1
j_gene: TRBJ2-7
v_gene: TRBV7-9
CDR3aa: CASSLAVGTGTYEQYF
CDR3nt: TGTGCCAGCAGCTTAGCCGTAGGGACAGGGACGTACGAGCAGTACTTC

abundance: -
d_gene: -
j_gene: TRBJ1-1
v_gene: TRBV11-2
CDR3aa: CASSLVAEAFF
CDR3nt: TGTGCCAGCAGCTTAGTCGCTGAAGCTTTCTTT

abundance: -
d_gene: TRBD1
j_gene: TRBJ2-7
v_gene: TRBV15
CDR3aa: CATSRDRPSGGLSYEQYF
CDR3nt: TGTGCCACCAGCAGAGATAGGCCCTCAGGGGGCCTTAGCTACGAGCAGTACTTC

abundance: -
d_gene: -
j_gene: TRBJ2-7
v_gene: TRBV30
CDR3aa: CAWMIPGGEQYF
CDR3nt: TGTGCCTGGATGATACCCGGAGGCGAGCAGTACTTC

abundance: -
d_gene: -
j_gene: TRBJ2-3
v_gene: TRBV6-9
CDR3aa: CASSPLVKPDTQYF
CDR3nt: TGTGCCAGCAGCCCACTAGTGAAGCCAGATACGCAGTATTTT

abundance: -
d_gene: TRBD1
j_gene: TRBJ1-5
v_gene: TRBV30
CDR3aa: CAWGTGDQPQHF
CDR3nt: TGTGCCTGGGGAACAGGGGATCAGCCCCAGCATTTT

abundance: many
d_gene: TRBD1
j_gene: TRBJ1-1
v_gene: TRBV6-1
CDR3aa: CASRDREAFF
CDR3nt: TGTGCCAGCAGGGACAGGGAAGCTTTCTTT

abundance: -
d_gene: TRBD1
j_gene: TRBJ1-2
v_gene: TRBV6-5
CDR3aa: CASWTGVYGYTF
CDR3nt: TGTGCCAGCTGGACAGGGGTCTATGGCTACACCTTC

abundance: -
d_gene: TRBD2
j_gene: TRBJ2-3
v_gene: TRBV4-3
CDR3aa: CASSQGSGRASDTQYF
CDR3nt: TGCGCCAGCAGCCAAGGGAGCGGGAGGGCCTCAGATACGCAGTATTTT

abundance: -
d_gene: TRBD1
j_gene: TRBJ2-1
v_gene: TRBV10-3
CDR3aa: CAIRGQGGSYNEQFF
CDR3nt: TGTGCCATCAGGGGACAGGGGGGCTCCTACAATGAGCAGTTCTTC

abundance: -
d_gene: -
j_gene: TRBJ1-2
v_gene: TRBV5-1
CDR3aa: CASSFDGNYGYTF
CDR3nt: TGCGCCAGCAGCTTTGACGGTAACTATGGCTACACCTTC

abundance: -
d_gene: TRBD2
j_gene: TRBJ2-7
v_gene: TRBV7-9
CDR3aa: CASSSHGTSFEQYF
CDR3nt: TGTGCCAGCAGCTCTCACGGGACTAGCTTCGAGCAGTACTTC

abundance: -
d_gene: TRBD2
j_gene: TRBJ2-1
v_gene: TRBV7-2
CDR3aa: CASSSLAGGLFF
CDR3nt: TGTGCCAGCAGCTCCTTAGCGGGAGGCCTGTTCTTC

abundance: -
d_gene: -
j_gene: TRBJ2-3
v_gene: TRBV27
CDR3aa: CASSPVPPLVTDTQYF
CDR3nt: TGTGCCAGCAGTCCCGTTCCCCCGCTAGTCACAGATACGCAGTATTTT

abundance: -
d_gene: -
j_gene: TRBJ2-2
v_gene: TRBV28
CDR3aa: CASSLGWGYTGELFF
CDR3nt: TGTGCCAGCAGTTTAGGGTGGGGGTACACCGGGGAGCTGTTTTTT

abundance: -
d_gene: TRBD1
j_gene: TRBJ2-5
v_gene: TRBV5-1
CDR3aa: CASSSPRGQGQETQYF
CDR3nt: TGCGCCAGCAGCTCTCCCCGGGGACAGGGACAAGAGACCCAGTACTTC

abundance: few
d_gene: TRBD2
j_gene: TRBJ2-7
v_gene: TRBV28
CDR3aa: CASSLGLAGAYEQYF
CDR3nt: TGTGCCAGCAGTTTAGGACTAGCGGGAGCCTACGAGCAGTACTTC

abundance: -
d_gene: -
j_gene: TRBJ1-2
v_gene: TRBV27
CDR3aa: CASSFAHTTDGYTF
CDR3nt: TGTGCCAGCAGTTTCGCCCACACAACCGATGGCTACACCTTC

abundance: -
d_gene: TRBD2
j_gene: TRBJ2-1
v_gene: TRBV2
CDR3aa: CASSPPTSGSNDEQFF
CDR3nt: TGTGCCAGCAGTCCCCCGACTAGCGGGAGTAACGATGAGCAGTTCTTC

abundance: -
d_gene: -
j_gene: TRBJ1-5
v_gene: TRBV6-1
CDR3aa: CASSVRLGNQPQHF
CDR3nt: TGTGCCAGCAGCGTCCGGTTGGGCAATCAGCCCCAGCATTTT

abundance: -
d_gene: TRBD2
j_gene: TRBJ2-1
v_gene: TRBV30
CDR3aa: CAWNQLGGSSYNEQFF
CDR3nt: TGTGCCTGGAATCAATTGGGCGGGAGCTCCTACAATGAGCAGTTCTTC

abundance: once
d_gene: TRBD1
j_gene: TRBJ1-2
v_gene: TRBV5-1
CDR3aa: CASRTGTAYGYTF
CDR3nt: TGCGCCAGCAGGACCGGGACAGCATATGGCTACACCTTC

abundance: -
d_gene: TRBD2
j_gene: TRBJ2-7
v_gene: TRBV7-2
CDR3aa: CASSFAGVSYEQYF
CDR3nt: TGTGCCAGCAGTTTTGCGGGAGTGTCCTACGAGCAGTACTTC

abundance: -
d_gene: TRBD1
j_gene: TRBJ2-3
v_gene: TRBV5-1
CDR3aa: CASSPRDRAFADTQYF
CDR3nt: TGCGCCAGCAGCCCACGCGACAGGGCTTTCGCAGATACGCAGTATTTT

abundance: -
d_gene: TRBD1
j_gene: TRBJ2-7
v_gene: TRBV9
CDR3aa: CASSVVGPDRVRSYKYEQYF
CDR3nt: TGTGCCAGCAGCGTAGTTGGGCCGGACAGGGTGCGGTCCTACAAATACGAGCAGTACTTC

abundance: -
d_gene: TRBD2
j_gene: TRBJ2-3
v_gene: TRBV6-5
CDR3aa: CASSYHLAGSDTQYF
CDR3nt: TGTGCCAGCAGTTACCATCTAGCGGGATCAGATACGCAGTATTTT

abundance: -
d_gene: TRBD2
j_gene: TRBJ2-2
v_gene: TRBV7-2
CDR3aa: CASSINAGEGTGELFF
CDR3nt: TGTGCCAGCAGCATAAACGCGGGAGAGGGCACCGGGGAGCTGTTTTTT

abundance: -
d_gene: -
j_gene: TRBJ1-2
v_gene: TRBV27
CDR3aa: CASSFGGIRGYTF
CDR3nt: TGTGCCAGCAGTTTTGGGGGTATACGCGGCTACACCTTC

abundance: -
d_gene: TRBD2
j_gene: TRBJ2-7
v_gene: TRBV5-1
CDR3aa: CASSPASGAYEQYF
CDR3nt: TGCGCCAGCAGCCCCGCTAGCGGGGCCTACGAGCAGTACTTC

abundance: medium-sized
d_gene: -
j_gene: TRBJ2-7
v_gene: TRBV2
CDR3aa: CATFGTPEYEQYF
CDR3nt: TGTGCCACGTTCGGGACGCCAGAGTACGAGCAGTACTTC

abundance: -
d_gene: TRBD1
j_gene: TRBJ1-3
v_gene: TRBV18
CDR3aa: CASSPGQGSSGNTIYF
CDR3nt: TGTGCCAGCTCACCTGGACAGGGGAGCTCTGGAAACACCATATATTTT

abundance: -
d_gene: TRBD1
j_gene: TRBJ1-1
v_gene: TRBV7-2
CDR3aa: CASSPGTVNTEAFF
CDR3nt: TGTGCCAGCAGCCCCGGGACAGTGAACACTGAAGCTTTCTTT

abundance: -
d_gene: TRBD2
j_gene: TRBJ2-5
v_gene: TRBV5-1
CDR3aa: CASSLLAGGPETQYF
CDR3nt: TGCGCCAGCAGCTTGCTAGCGGGAGGGCCTGAGACCCAGTACTTC

abundance: -
d_gene: -
j_gene: TRBJ2-7
v_gene: TRBV5-5
CDR3aa: CASSPPTGEGQYF
CDR3nt: TGTGCCAGCAGCCCTCCGACGGGAGAGGGGCAGTACTTC

abundance: -
d_gene: TRBD1
j_gene: TRBJ1-1
v_gene: TRBV10-2
CDR3aa: CATRTGETEAFF
CDR3nt: TGCGCCACCCGGACAGGGGAGACTGAAGCTTTCTTT